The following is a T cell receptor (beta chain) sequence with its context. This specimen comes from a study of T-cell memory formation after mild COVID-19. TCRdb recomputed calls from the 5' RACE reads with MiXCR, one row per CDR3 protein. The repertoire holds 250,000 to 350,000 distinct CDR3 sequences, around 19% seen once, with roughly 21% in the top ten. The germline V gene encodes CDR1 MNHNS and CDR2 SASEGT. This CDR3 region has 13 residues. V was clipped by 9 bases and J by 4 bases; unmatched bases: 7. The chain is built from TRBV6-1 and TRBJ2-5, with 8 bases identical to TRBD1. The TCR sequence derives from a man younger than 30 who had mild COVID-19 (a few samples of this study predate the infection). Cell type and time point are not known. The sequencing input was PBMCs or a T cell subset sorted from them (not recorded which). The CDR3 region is CARAIGQGETQYF. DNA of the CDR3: TGTGCCAGGGCGATTGGACAGGGAGAGACCCAGTACTTC.